The next 20 T cell receptor beta chains were all read from a single sample in a study of early T cells in non-severe SARS-CoV-2 infection. TCRdb re-analysed the 5' RACE reads in MiXCR, keeping a single row per CDR3 protein. Here the sample spans approximately 89,000 distinct CDR3 sequences, about 14% being singletons. Sequences were obtained from whole blood. The origin of the receptors is an adult who was a healthcare worker with PCR-confirmed SARS-CoV-2 infection or an uninfected control (not recorded which).

The genes are TRBV7-9 and TRBJ2-5; 10 nucleotides line up with TRBD1. The germline V gene has CDR1 SEHNR and CDR2 FQNEAQ (reference sequence). The CDR3 extends over 15 amino acids. V was pared by 5 bases and J by 1 base, with 4 bases of the junction left unmatched. CDR3 loop: CASSPGTGAQETQYF. For the CDR3, the DNA is TGTGCCAGCAGCCCCGGGACAGGGGCCCAAGAGACCCAGTACTTC.

This clonotype occurred many times. The chain couples TRBV29-1 to TRBJ2-3; D remains unclear. Germline lookup yields CDR1 SQVTM and CDR2 ANQGSEA. The V gene lost 7 bases and the J gene lost 6 bases, with 8 bases spanning the gap. This CDR3 region has 10 residues. Here the CDR3 DNA reads TGCAGCGCCCTGACGGATACGCAGTATTTT. This sequence encodes CSALTDTQYF.

This clonotype was seen more than once but under ten times. This chain connects TRBV29-1 to TRBJ2-1; D is unclear. The CDR3 totals 15 residues. Germline loops: CDR1 SQVTM, CDR2 ANQGSEA. With 7 bases removed from V and 1 base from J, the gap between germline ends came to 17 bases. The CDR3 sequence is CSAPAGSQSYNEQFF. CDR3 sequence (DNA): TGCAGCGCCCCAGCTGGCAGCCAATCCTACAATGAGCAGTTCTTC.

J is TRBJ2-2 and V is TRBV3-1; 8 bases are a match to TRBD2. Germline trimming cut 1 base from V and 7 bases from J; bases unmatched to any gene: 8. CDR3 size: 16 residues. From germline, CDR1 is LGHDT and CDR2 YNNKEL (reference sequence). CDR3 sequence (DNA): TGTGCCAGCAGCCAAGTTACTCGGGGGGGCCACGGGGAGCTGTTTTTT. Translation gives CASSQVTRGGHGELFF.

The genes are TRBV10-3 and TRBJ2-5; D gene uncertain. CDR1 and CDR2 (germline): ENHRY, SYGVKD. The CDR3 spans 13 residues. Trimming took 8 bases from V and 2 from J, leaving 12 bases between them. Here the CDR3 DNA reads TGTGCCATCGGAGAAAGACTGCAAGAGACCCAGTACTTC. This codes for CAIGERLQETQYF.

This chain joins TRBV2 and TRBJ1-2; D possibly corresponds to TRBD1 (6 bases). The CDR3 runs to 13 residues. The ends were cut back, 5 bases at V and 6 bases at J, with 13 bases in the middle. From germline, CDR1 is SNHLY and CDR2 FYNNEI. DNA of the CDR3: TGTGCCAGCAGTCGAGGACAGCGGGATGGCTACACCTTC. It encodes CASSRGQRDGYTF.

This clonotype showed up many times. The chain couples TRBV24-1 to TRBJ2-7; 8 positions agree with TRBD2. There are 15 residues in the CDR3. V was clipped by 6 bases and J by 2 bases; unmatched bases: 8. Germline V CDR1 and CDR2: KGHDR, SFDVKD. The CDR3 DNA reads TGTGCCACCAGTCATTCGCGGGAGGACCCCTACGAGCAGTACTTC. Amino acid sequence: CATSHSREDPYEQYF.

Only a few counts were recorded for this clonotype. The V gene is TRBV29-1, the J gene TRBJ2-1; 9 nucleotides match TRBD2. Germline trimming cut 4 bases from V and 7 bases from J; bases unmatched to any gene: 11. The CDR3 is made up of 15 amino acids. Per the germline V gene, CDR1 is SQVTM and CDR2 is ANQGSEA. This chain's CDR3 is CSVGPRLADWNEQFF. For the CDR3, the DNA is TGCAGCGTTGGTCCGCGACTAGCGGACTGGAATGAGCAGTTCTTC.

This sequence joins TRBV5-6 and TRBJ1-5; 8 positions agree with TRBD1. Germline V CDR1 and CDR2: SGHDT, YYEEEE. The CDR3 length is 17 residues. Trimming took 4 bases from V and 0 from J; bases not matched to a gene: 9. The CDR3: CASSTRTGFYSNQPQHF. CDR3 in DNA: TGTGCCAGCAGCACCCGGACAGGGTTCTATAGCAATCAGCCCCAGCATTTT.

This clonotype has just a few counts. The chain uses TRBV29-1 and TRBJ2-7, with TRBD1 matching over 7 bases. The CDR3 contains 13 residues. The trim removed 7 bases at V and 3 bases at J, leaving 9 bases unmatched. Germline assignment: CDR1 SQVTM and CDR2 ANQGSEA. The CDR3 sequence is CSARQGIDYEQYF. The DNA for the CDR3 is TGCAGCGCTCGACAGGGAATAGACTACGAGCAGTACTTC.

This clonotype was observed many times. V usage is TRBV30 and J usage is TRBJ1-3, with D maybe TRBD1 (6 bases). The CDR3 sequence is 16 residues long. The germline V and J ends were trimmed by 0 bases and 5 bases, with 17 bases remaining between them. The germline V gene has CDR1 GTSNPN and CDR2 SVGIG (reference sequence). CDR3 bases: TGTGCCTGGAGTGTACAAGGAACAGGGTCAAGAAACACCATATATTTT. This encodes CAWSVQGTGSRNTIYF.

This clonotype was counted a few times. This rearrangement joins TRBV29-1 to TRBJ2-7, with D possibly being TRBD2 (6 bases). V lost 6 bases and J 3 bases, leaving 9 bases between the germline ends. CDR3 size: 11 residues. Germline V gives CDR1 SQVTM, CDR2 ANQGSEA. The CDR3 sequence is CSVGGYYEQYF. The DNA of the CDR3 is TGCAGCGTCGGAGGGTACTACGAGCAGTACTTC.

This clonotype occurred many times. This rearrangement joins TRBV30 to TRBJ1-1; maybe TRBD1 (5 bases). CDR1 is GTSNPN and CDR2 is SVGIG in the germline V gene (reference sequence). V lost 1 base and J lost 0, with 6 bases in between. CDR3 length equals 13 residues. The CDR3 reads CAWSGGMNTEAFF. CDR3 bases: TGTGCCTGGAGTGGGGGGATGAACACTGAAGCTTTCTTT.

This clonotype was recorded a few times. This chain links TRBV3-1 with TRBJ1-3; TRBD1 aligns across 7 bases. In germline, CDR1 is LGHDT, CDR2 YNNKEL (reference sequence). The junction had 1 base not matched to a gene; V was cut back by 5 bases and J by 0 bases. The CDR3 length is 14 residues. CDR3 nucleotide sequence: TGTGCCAGCAGCGGGACAGCCTCTGGAAACACCATATATTTT. Translation: CASSGTASGNTIYF.

This clonotype showed up many times. The CDR3: CSAGLAGSYEQYF. Here the CDR3 DNA reads TGCAGTGCGGGACTAGCGGGGTCCTACGAGCAGTACTTC. This sequence joins TRBV20-1 and TRBJ2-7, with 13 bases that match TRBD2. Germline V gives CDR1 DFQATT, CDR2 SNEGSKA (reference sequence). There are 13 residues in the CDR3. V was clipped by 6 bases and J by 1 base; unmatched bases: 0.

This clonotype has a handful of counts. The chain is built from TRBV5-1 and TRBJ1-1; D is possibly TRBD1 (5 bases). Germline-derived CDR1 and CDR2 are SGHRS and YFSETQ. The V gene lost 4 bases and the J gene lost 4 bases, with 11 bases spanning the gap. The CDR3 runs 13 residues. The CDR3 reads CASSGPGSTEAFF. CDR3 in DNA: TGCGCCAGCAGCGGGCCAGGGAGCACTGAAGCTTTCTTT.

This clonotype was recorded a few times. The V gene is TRBV2, the J gene TRBJ1-5, with D perhaps TRBD1 (5 bases). CDR3 length equals 16 residues. Germline V CDR1 and CDR2: SNHLY, FYNNEI. V was cut by 5 bases and J by 2 bases, with 16 bases left in between. The CDR3 DNA is TGTGCCAGCAGTACTCCCGGGGGGGTAGGCAATCAGCCCCAGCATTTT. It encodes CASSTPGGVGNQPQHF.

This clonotype was picked up many times. CDR3 in DNA: TGCAGCGTTGGGGCGGGAGGGCCTTACGAGCAGTACTTC. Translated: CSVGAGGPYEQYF. The chain recombines TRBV29-1 with TRBJ2-7; 9 nucleotides match TRBD2. Germline V gene sequence: CDR1 SQVTM, CDR2 ANQGSEA. The CDR3 contains 13 residues. V lost 4 bases to trimming and J lost 4 bases; unmatched junction nucleotides: 5.

In its sample, this clonotype was seen a few times. The chain links TRBV2 to TRBJ1-4; D perhaps matches TRBD1 (5 bases). Germline V lookup: CDR1 SNHLY, CDR2 FYNNEI. Deletions cut 7 bases from V and 8 bases from J, with 14 bases between. The CDR3 is 13 residues long. The CDR3 here is CASTQQAREKLFF. CDR3 in DNA: TGTGCCAGCACACAACAGGCGCGGGAAAAACTGTTTTTT.

The chain links TRBV15 to TRBJ2-1, with TRBD2 identical over 8 bases. The CDR3 runs 16 residues. The V segment lost 3 bases and the J segment 0 bases; nucleotides outside the gene matches: 4. CDR1 is LNHNV and CDR2 is YYDKDF in the germline V gene (reference sequence). CDR3 nucleotides: TGTGCCACCAGCAGGGGACTAGTGACCTCCTACAATGAGCAGTTCTTC. Its protein is CATSRGLVTSYNEQFF. Together with reference TRBV15 and TRBJ2-1, the CDR3 gives the full variable domain: DAMVIQNPRYQVTQFGKPVTLSCSQTLNHNVMYWYQQKSSQAPKLLFHYYDKDFNNEADTPDNFQSRRPNTSFCFLDIRSPGLGDTAMYLCATSRGLVTSYNEQFFGPGTRLTVL.